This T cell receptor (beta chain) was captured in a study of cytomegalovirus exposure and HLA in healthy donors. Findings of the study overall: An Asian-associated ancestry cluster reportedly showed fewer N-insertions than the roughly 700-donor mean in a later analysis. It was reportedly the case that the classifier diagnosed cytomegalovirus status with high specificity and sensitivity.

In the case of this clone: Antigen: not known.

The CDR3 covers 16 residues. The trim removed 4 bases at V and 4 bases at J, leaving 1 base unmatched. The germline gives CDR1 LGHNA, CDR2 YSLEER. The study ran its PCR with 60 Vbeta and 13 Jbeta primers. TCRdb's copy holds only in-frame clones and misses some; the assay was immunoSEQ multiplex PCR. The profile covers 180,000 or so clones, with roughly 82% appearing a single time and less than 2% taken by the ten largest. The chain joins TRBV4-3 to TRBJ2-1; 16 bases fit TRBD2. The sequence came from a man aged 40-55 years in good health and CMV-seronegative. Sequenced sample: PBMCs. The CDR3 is CASSLGLAGGYNEQFF. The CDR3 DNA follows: TGCGCCAGCAGCCTGGGACTAGCGGGAGGGTACAATGAGCAGTTCTTC.